Listed below are T cell receptor beta chains from one sample, sequenced in a study of cytomegalovirus exposure and HLA in healthy donors. Assay: immunoSEQ multiplex PCR; the TCRdb copy retains only in-frame clones and omits some. The table includes roughly 150,000 clones, roughly 77% detected once. Sequencing was performed on PBMCs. These TCRs come from a woman aged 25 to 45 in good health and CMV-seronegative. Both conserved end residues are part of each CDR3. A D gene is named only where the DNA matches it firmly. Expanded clones get a size class; other rows say once, few or many, or leave the size out.

clone_size,d_call,j_call,v_call,cdr3_aa,cdr3_nt
NA,TRBD1,TRBJ2-3,TRBV7-3,CASSPRTGHTDTQYF,TGTGCCAGCAGCCCCCGGACAGGCCACACAGATACGCAGTATTTT
NA,TRBD1,TRBJ1-2,TRBV28,CASSRRTGGGYGYTF,TGTGCCAGCAGTCGTCGGACAGGGGGTGGCTATGGCTACACCTTC
NA,TRBD1,TRBJ2-6,TRBV11-2,CASRDRSSGANVLTF,TGTGCCAGCAGGGACAGGAGCTCTGGGGCCAACGTCCTGACTTTC
once,NA,TRBJ2-1,TRBV2,CASSDPYTEQFF,TGTGCCAGCAGTGACCCCTATACCGAGCAGTTCTTC
NA,TRBD2,TRBJ2-5,TRBV30,CASLGGGEETQYF,TGTGCCTCCCTCGGCGGGGGGGAAGAGACCCAGTACTTC
NA,NA,TRBJ2-5,TRBV6-5,CASGQGQETQYF,TGTGCCAGCGGGCAGGGTCAAGAGACCCAGTACTTC
NA,TRBD2,TRBJ2-3,TRBV7-2,CASSLDVAGNFADTQYF,TGTGCCAGCAGCTTAGACGTAGCGGGGAATTTTGCAGATACGCAGTATTTT
few,NA,TRBJ2-5,TRBV4-1,CASRLSIGKRQETQYF,TGCGCCAGCAGGCTAAGCATAGGGAAAAGACAGGAGACCCAGTACTTC
NA,TRBD1,TRBJ1-2,TRBV2,CASSRTGEGYTF,TGTGCCAGCAGCAGGACAGGGGAAGGCTACACCTTC
NA,TRBD2,TRBJ2-1,TRBV2,CASSGTSGSYNEQFF,TGTGCCAGCAGTGGGACTAGCGGGAGCTACAATGAGCAGTTCTTC
NA,TRBD2,TRBJ2-1,TRBV10-1,CASSSLGLAADEQFF,TGCGCCAGCAGTTCATTAGGACTAGCGGCGGATGAGCAGTTCTTC
NA,TRBD2,TRBJ2-3,TRBV2,CASSDPVAGGTDTQYF,TGTGCCAGCAGTGACCCGGTGGCGGGGGGGACAGATACGCAGTATTTT
NA,NA,TRBJ2-3,TRBV6-5,CASRQGLVATDTQYF,TGTGCCAGCAGACAAGGACTCGTAGCAACAGATACGCAGTATTTT
NA,NA,TRBJ2-4,TRBV5-1,CASSRAVLGAHIQYF,TGCGCCAGCAGCCGTGCAGTTTTGGGCGCCCACATTCAGTACTTC
NA,NA,TRBJ2-3,TRBV7-6,CASSLGAPSIADTQYF,TGTGCCAGCAGCTTGGGGGCCCCCTCTATAGCAGATACGCAGTATTTT
NA,NA,TRBJ2-4,TRBV19,CASSRVAKNIQYF,TGTGCCAGTTCCAGGGTAGCCAAAAACATTCAGTACTTC
NA,NA,TRBJ2-7,TRBV9,CASSPSEIVYEQYF,TGTGCCAGCAGCCCCTCCGAGATAGTTTACGAGCAGTACTTC
NA,NA,TRBJ1-2,TRBV6-6,CASSRGPNYGYTF,TGTGCCAGCAGCAGGGGACCGAACTATGGCTACACCTTC
NA,NA,TRBJ1-1,TRBV6-5,CASIRDNMNTEAFF,TGTGCCAGCATAAGGGACAACATGAACACTGAAGCTTTCTTT
NA,TRBD1,TRBJ2-7,TRBV7-9,CASSPQPGQGRPLYEQYF,TGTGCCAGCAGCCCGCAGCCGGGACAGGGGCGACCCCTCTACGAGCAGTACTTC
once,NA,TRBJ1-2,TRBV5-1,CASSLGSGYGYTF,TGCGCCAGCAGCCTCGGTTCGGGCTATGGCTACACCTTC
NA,NA,TRBJ2-1,TRBV5-5,CASSLAGREYNEQFF,TGTGCCAGCAGCTTGGCGGGGAGAGAATACAATGAGCAGTTCTTC
NA,NA,TRBJ1-2,TRBV25-1,CASSEFSGSHYGYTF,TGTGCCAGCAGTGAATTCTCGGGGAGTCACTATGGCTACACCTTC
NA,NA,TRBJ2-3,TRBV15,CATSRSTDTQYF,TGTGCCACCAGCAGATCGACAGATACGCAGTATTTT
NA,NA,TRBJ2-1,TRBV7-2,CASSKRGEGGVSYNEQFF,TGTGCCAGCAGCAAAAGGGGTGAAGGAGGGGTCTCCTACAATGAGCAGTTCTTC
NA,TRBD1,TRBJ1-1,TRBV4-1,CASGAVIQGFAEAFF,TGCGCCAGCGGAGCGGTAATACAGGGGTTCGCTGAAGCTTTCTTT
few,TRBD1,TRBJ1-4,TRBV29-1,CSVSTGWSGEKLFF,TGCAGCGTGTCGACAGGGTGGTCCGGTGAAAAACTGTTTTTT
NA,TRBD1,TRBJ2-6,TRBV11-1,CASSSGTGVSGANVLTF,TGTGCCAGCAGCTCCGGGACAGGGGTATCTGGGGCCAACGTCCTGACTTTC
NA,TRBD2,TRBJ2-3,TRBV29-1,CSVVWSGRSTDTQYF,TGCAGCGTTGTTTGGAGCGGGAGGTCTACAGATACGCAGTATTTT
NA,NA,TRBJ1-1,TRBV9,CASSVVSQLNTEAFF,TGTGCCAGTAGCGTAGTATCACAGCTGAACACTGAAGCTTTCTTT
NA,TRBD1,TRBJ2-5,TRBV5-1,CASRQGRETQYF,TGCGCCAGCAGACAGGGGCGAGAGACCCAGTACTTC